Presented here are 4 T cell receptor beta chains from one specimen sequenced in a study of siplizumab effects on memory and regulatory T cells. Here immunoSEQ multiplex PCR was the method, and the copy in TCRdb shows in-frame clones only, minus some. The sample lists around 95,000 clones, 75% to 95% occurring once. Material for sequencing was CD4+ T cells sorted from blood. Receptors originate from a human donor in good health.

The gene calls are TRBV18 and TRBJ2-5, with a possible D match to TRBD2 (6 bases). Judging by the DNA end, TRBJ2-7 fits better; the J call may be wrong. CDR1 and CDR2 from the germline V gene are KGHSH and LQKENI. This CDR3 spans 14 amino acids. CDR3: CASSPPGLSYEQYF. The CDR3 DNA is TGTGCCAGCTCACCACCGGGACTCTCCTACGAGCAGTACTTC.

V gene TRBV4-2 combines with J gene TRBJ1-2; 10 bases line up with TRBD1. V lost 6 bases and J lost 9; bases outside the gene matches: 7. The length of the CDR3 is 13 residues. The germline V gene has CDR1 LGHNA and CDR2 YNFKEQ. The chain's CDR3 is CASSQTGGASYTF. The CDR3 DNA sequence: TGTGCCAGCAGTCAGACAGGGGGCGCTAGCTACACCTTC.

The chain is built from TRBV27 and TRBJ2-6, with D hard to call. CDR3 length equals 14 residues. Germline CDR1 is MNHEY and CDR2 is SMNVEV (reference sequence). Trimming took off 8 bases at V and 1 base at J, with 9 bases between the two ends. CDR3 nucleotide sequence: TGTGCCAGCTCCCCCCGATCTGGGGCCAACGTCCTGACTTTC. Amino acids: CASSPRSGANVLTF.

V usage is TRBV27 and J usage is TRBJ1-2; tentatively, D is TRBD1 (5 bases). The V gene's germline CDR1 is MNHEY and CDR2 SMNVEV (reference sequence). This CDR3 has 15 residues. The ends were cut back, 5 bases at V and 1 base at J, with 14 bases in the middle. CDR3 bases: TGTGCCAGCAGTCAACTCACAGGAGGTAACTATGGCTACACCTTC. This codes for CASSQLTGGNYGYTF.